This entry concerns a single TCR beta chain. Its antigen specificity is not known. Base-call qualities are not available, and no considerably larger clone is one nucleotide away. The data derive from a study of cytomegalovirus exposure and HLA in healthy donors (dated by TCRdb to the late 2010s). Concerning the study at large: The approximately 710 repertoires of the first cohort and the approximately 110 validation repertoires were produced on the same platform, according to a later analysis. The study combined high-throughput TCR immunosequencing, statistical association of individual TCRs with disease status, and machine learning to predict cytomegalovirus infection status. The study aimed to test whether signatures of past pathogen exposure could be identified by cataloging public T cell receptors. In addition to the first cohort of 666 subjects, a separate validation cohort of approximately 110 different subjects was used.

The library came from the immunoSEQ multiplex PCR assay. In the authors' own workflow: To diagnose cytomegalovirus status from the catalog of TCR beta chain sequences, a statistical classification framework was built. This immuneACCESS table, as held by TCRdb, lists in-frame sequences with V and J called but not all clones. Of the missing ones, under half trace to an unresolved V gene in checked studies; the others have no known cause. D and trimming were read from the DNA, whereas the V and J calls and clone size are those reported in that table. Within this sample are around 120,000 clones, with 88% of them counted one time only. Over 6% of the sample is held by the ten biggest clonotypes. CDR1 is given as KGHSH and CDR2 as LQKENI, both from the germline V gene. From its cysteine to its phenylalanine, the CDR3 spans 16 amino acids. CDR3 DNA only is kept here, 48 bases in frame from base 1. The germline V end is reduced by 1 base and the J end by 2 bases; junction bases left unmatched: 5.

On the study overall, not on this receptor specifically: A later analysis lacked HLA typing for the validation cohort, so it scored co-occurrence in that cohort across all 110 or so repertoires. Three of the identified cytomegalovirus-associated TCR beta chains were confirmed in vitro to be specific for cytomegalovirus antigens. Of the cluster scores, around 95% were above 0 in a later analysis, which found that TCRs clustered in the first cohort also tended to co-occur in the approximately 120 validation repertoires. Across donors, most TCR sequences were observed very rarely, whereas some public TCRs were present in many individuals. It was suggested by the authors that the approach could potentially be generalized to other disease states and immunological phenotypes. A total of fewer than 200 TCR beta chains were listed by the study as associated with cytomegalovirus. Cytomegalovirus status was reported to be diagnosed by the classifier with high specificity and sensitivity in both the original and validation cohorts.

Donors formed part of the validation cohort, which comprised 120 subjects and was distinct from the first cohort of roughly 600 subjects. What was sequenced was PBMCs. This receptor was identified in a woman under 30 in good health and CMV-seropositive. The V and J genes are TRBV18 and TRBJ2-7; 10 junctional bases match TRBD1. The CDR3 region: CASSPLTGTGAYEQYF. The DNA is as follows: TGTGCCAGCTCACCACTAACCGGGACAGGGGCCTACGAGCAGTACTTC.